This section outlines one T cell receptor (beta chain) sequence together with its context. Its specific antigen is unknown. There are no base qualities to consult, and no much larger clone falls within one base. Reading the germline V gene (reference sequence) gives CDR1 SGHAT and CDR2 FQDESV. Inclusive of the bounding cysteine and phenylalanine, the CDR3 is 17 residues long. Left in the record is the CDR3 DNA by itself, 51 bases read in frame from the first base. The V end loses 1 base and the J end loses 9 bases, and a stretch of 19 bases separates them. This was a case-control study nested in a cohort of healthcare workers in London, UK, who had nasopharyngeal swab PCR tests and blood samples taken every week. Healthcare workers were recruited during the week of the UK lockdown, between 23 and 31 March 2020, and followed weekly for up to about 15 weeks. This sample was taken from a study of early T cells in non-severe SARS-CoV-2 infection (dated by TCRdb to the early 2020s). Broadly, across the study: TCR sequencing used bulk RNA from unsorted whole blood, so alpha and beta chains could not be paired.

The receptor library was made with 5' RACE. The sample was run on a NextSeq 500. The TCR library protocol attached unique molecular identifiers to individual cDNA molecules to correct for sequencing error and PCR bias. Both TCR alpha and beta chains were sequenced, and tight co-correlation was observed between alpha and beta sequence abundances in each sample. The source study handled its data this way. Decombinator V4 was used to perform V gene, J gene and CDR3 annotation of TCR sequences. TCRs were defined as expanded if a significant change between any two time points was detected under a Poisson model with p below 0.0001. TCR abundances were normalised to the total number of TCRs sequenced per sample and expressed as counts per million. TRAV1-2 paired with TRAJ12, TRAJ20 or TRAJ33 defined MAIT TCRs, while TRAV10 paired with TRAJ18 defined iNKT TCRs. A search of VDJdb, accessed on 1 November 2021, was run for TCRs annotated to CMV, EBV and SARS-CoV-2, with TCRs annotated for multiple antigens excluded. TCRdb itself trimmed the public reads at Q25 with fastp, ran MiXCR and retained productive beta chains. Every distinct CDR3 protein forms one entry, paired with its most common genes and DNA. The V and J calls follow TCRdb's processing rather than the paper's. The sample table lists approximately 83,000 distinct CDR3 sequences, about 14% of them with a count of one. 10% to 11% of the sample belongs to the ten largest clones.

Points the paper makes about the study in general: Matching against VDJdb was skewed toward anti-spike CD8 responses, likely underestimated virus-specific expansions, and missed private and CD4 specificities.

The sequence was obtained from an adult who was a healthcare worker with PCR-confirmed SARS-CoV-2 infection or an uninfected control (not recorded which). The chain couples TRBV11-1 to TRBJ1-6; 5 matching bases give a weak D call of TRBD1. Sequenced input: whole blood. The DNA sequence is TGTGCCAGCAGCTTAGGTCAGACAGATCGTGCTCGTTCACCCCTCCACTTT. Translated, it gives CASSLGQTDRARSPLHF. Beyond the CDR3, the reference TRBV11-1 and TRBJ1-6 genes provide the residues; the full variable domain reads: EAEVAQSPRYKITEKSQAVAFWCDPISGHATLYWYRQILGQGPELLVQFQDESVVDDSQLPKDRFSAERLKGVDSTLKIQPAELGDSAMYLCASSLGQTDRARSPLHFGNGTRLTVT.